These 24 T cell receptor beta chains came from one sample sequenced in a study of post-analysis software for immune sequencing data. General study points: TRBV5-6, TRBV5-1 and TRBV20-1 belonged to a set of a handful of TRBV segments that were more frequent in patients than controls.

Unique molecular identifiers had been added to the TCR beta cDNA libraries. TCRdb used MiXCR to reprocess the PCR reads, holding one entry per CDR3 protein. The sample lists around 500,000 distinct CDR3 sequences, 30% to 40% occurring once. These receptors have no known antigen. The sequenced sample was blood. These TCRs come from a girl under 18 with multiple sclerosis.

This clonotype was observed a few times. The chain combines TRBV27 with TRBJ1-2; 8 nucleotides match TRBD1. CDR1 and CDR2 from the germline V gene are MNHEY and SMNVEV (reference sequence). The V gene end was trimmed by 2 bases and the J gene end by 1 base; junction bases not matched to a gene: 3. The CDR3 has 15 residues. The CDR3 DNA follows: TGTGCCAGCAGTTTACAGGGGGCCTTTAACTATGGCTACACCTTC. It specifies CASSLQGAFNYGYTF.

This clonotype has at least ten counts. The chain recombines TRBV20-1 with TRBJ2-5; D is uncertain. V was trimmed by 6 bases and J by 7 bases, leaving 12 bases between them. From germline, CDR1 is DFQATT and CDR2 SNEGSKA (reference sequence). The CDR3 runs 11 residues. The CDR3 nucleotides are TGCAGTGCCCGCATGATCGGGACCCAGTACTTC. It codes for CSARMIGTQYF.

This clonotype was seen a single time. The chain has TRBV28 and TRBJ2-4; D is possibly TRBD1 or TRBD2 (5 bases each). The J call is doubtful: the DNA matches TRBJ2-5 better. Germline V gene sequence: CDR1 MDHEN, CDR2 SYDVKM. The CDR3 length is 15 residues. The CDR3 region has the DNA TGTGCCAGCAGGCCCCCGGGGACCCCGGGAGAGACCCAGTACTTC. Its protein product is CASRPPGTPGETQYF.

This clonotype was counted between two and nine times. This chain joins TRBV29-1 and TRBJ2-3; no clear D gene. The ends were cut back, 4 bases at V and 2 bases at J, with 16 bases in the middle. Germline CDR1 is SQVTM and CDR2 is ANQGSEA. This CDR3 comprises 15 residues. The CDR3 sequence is CSVAGGLTSTDTQYF. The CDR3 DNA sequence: TGCAGCGTTGCCGGCGGATTGACTTCCACAGATACGCAGTATTTT.

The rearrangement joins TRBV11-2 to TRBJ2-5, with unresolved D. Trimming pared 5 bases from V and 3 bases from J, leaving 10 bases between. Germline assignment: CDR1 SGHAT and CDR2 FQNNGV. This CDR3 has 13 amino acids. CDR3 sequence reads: CASSPTLKETQYF. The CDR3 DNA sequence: TGTGCCAGCAGCCCTACCCTGAAAGAGACCCAGTACTTC.

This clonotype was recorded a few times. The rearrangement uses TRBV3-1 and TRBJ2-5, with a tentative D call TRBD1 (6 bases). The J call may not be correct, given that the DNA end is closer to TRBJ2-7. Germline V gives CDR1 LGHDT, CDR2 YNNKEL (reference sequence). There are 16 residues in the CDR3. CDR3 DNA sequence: TGTGCCAGCAGCCCCGCTCTAGGGACAACTTCTTACGAGCAGTACTTC. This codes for CASSPALGTTSYEQYF.

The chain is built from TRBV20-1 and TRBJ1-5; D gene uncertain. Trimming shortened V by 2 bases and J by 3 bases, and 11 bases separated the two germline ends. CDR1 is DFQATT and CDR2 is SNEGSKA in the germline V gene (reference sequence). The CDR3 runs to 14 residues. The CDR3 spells CSARPLDLNQPQHF. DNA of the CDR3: TGCAGTGCTAGACCACTGGACCTCAATCAGCCCCAGCATTTT.

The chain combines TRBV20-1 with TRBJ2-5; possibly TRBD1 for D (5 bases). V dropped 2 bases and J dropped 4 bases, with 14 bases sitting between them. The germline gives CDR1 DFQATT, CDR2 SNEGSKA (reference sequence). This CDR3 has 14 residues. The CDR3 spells CSARSPGWLETQYF. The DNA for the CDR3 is TGCAGTGCTAGATCCCCAGGGTGGCTAGAGACCCAGTACTTC.

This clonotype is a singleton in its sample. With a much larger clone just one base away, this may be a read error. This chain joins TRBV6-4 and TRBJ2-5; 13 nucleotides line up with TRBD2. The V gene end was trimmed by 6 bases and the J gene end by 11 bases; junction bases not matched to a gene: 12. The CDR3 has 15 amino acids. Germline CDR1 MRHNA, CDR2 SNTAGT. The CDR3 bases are TGTGCCAGCAGCCCCGGGACTAGCGGGGCAAATGAGCAGTACTTC. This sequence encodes CASSPGTSGANEQYF.

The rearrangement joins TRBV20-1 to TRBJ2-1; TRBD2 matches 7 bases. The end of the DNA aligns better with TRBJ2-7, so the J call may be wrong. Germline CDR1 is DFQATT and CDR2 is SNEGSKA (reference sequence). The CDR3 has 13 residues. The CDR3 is CSALPGDYNEQYF. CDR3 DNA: TGCAGTGCCCTACCCGGGGACTACAATGAGCAGTACTTC.

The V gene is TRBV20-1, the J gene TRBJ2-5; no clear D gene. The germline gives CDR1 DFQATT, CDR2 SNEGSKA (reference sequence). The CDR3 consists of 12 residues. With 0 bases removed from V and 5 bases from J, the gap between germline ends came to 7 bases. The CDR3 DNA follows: TGCAGTGCTAGAGACAACGGGGAGACCCAGTACTTC. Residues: CSARDNGETQYF.

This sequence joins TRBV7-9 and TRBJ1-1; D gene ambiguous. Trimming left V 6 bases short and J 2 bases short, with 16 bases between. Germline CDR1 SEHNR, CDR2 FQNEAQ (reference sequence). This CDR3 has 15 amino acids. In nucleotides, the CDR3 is TGTGCCAGCAGATTGGCGTCCGGGAGTAACACTGAAGCTTTCTTT. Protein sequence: CASRLASGSNTEAFF.

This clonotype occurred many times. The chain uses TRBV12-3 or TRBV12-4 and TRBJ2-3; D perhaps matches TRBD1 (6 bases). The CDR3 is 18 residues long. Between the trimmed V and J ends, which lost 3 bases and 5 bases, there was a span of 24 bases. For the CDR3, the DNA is TGTGCCAGCAGTTTCTTAGTTGGGGGCAGAATCGCACTAGATACGCAGTATTTT. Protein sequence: CASSFLVGGRIALDTQYF.

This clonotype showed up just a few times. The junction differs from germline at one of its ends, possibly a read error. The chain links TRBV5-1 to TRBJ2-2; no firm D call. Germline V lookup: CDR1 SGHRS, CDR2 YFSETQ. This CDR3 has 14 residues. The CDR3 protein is CASSLLANTGELFF. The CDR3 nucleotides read TGTGCCAGCAGTCTACTCGCGAACACCGGGGAGCTGTTTTTT.

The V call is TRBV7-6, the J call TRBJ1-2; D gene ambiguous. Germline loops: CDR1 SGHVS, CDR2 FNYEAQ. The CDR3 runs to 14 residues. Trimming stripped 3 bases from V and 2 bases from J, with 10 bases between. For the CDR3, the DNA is TGTGCCAGCAGCTTCCGACCCAGGAACTATGGCTACACCTTC. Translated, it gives CASSFRPRNYGYTF.

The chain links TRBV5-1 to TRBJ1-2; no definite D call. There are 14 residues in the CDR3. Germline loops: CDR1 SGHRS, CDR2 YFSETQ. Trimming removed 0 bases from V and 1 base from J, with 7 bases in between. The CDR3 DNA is TGCGCCAGCAGCTTGGCCGAGGATAACTATGGCTACACCTTC. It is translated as CASSLAEDNYGYTF.

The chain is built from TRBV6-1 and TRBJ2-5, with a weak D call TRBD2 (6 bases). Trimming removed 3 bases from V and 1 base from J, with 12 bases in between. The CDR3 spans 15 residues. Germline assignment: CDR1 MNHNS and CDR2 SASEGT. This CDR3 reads CASSDPGATQETQYF. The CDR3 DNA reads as TGTGCCAGCAGTGATCCGGGAGCGACCCAAGAGACCCAGTACTTC.

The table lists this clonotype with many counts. CDR3 DNA sequence: TGTGCCAGCAGTCAGGACCAAGAGACCCAGTACTTC. Protein: CASSQDQETQYF. The chain is built from TRBV6-5 and TRBJ2-5; D gene uncertain. The CDR3 runs 12 residues. Trimming removed 5 bases at V and 0 bases at J, with 4 bases between. Per the germline V gene, CDR1 is MNHEY and CDR2 is SVGAGI.

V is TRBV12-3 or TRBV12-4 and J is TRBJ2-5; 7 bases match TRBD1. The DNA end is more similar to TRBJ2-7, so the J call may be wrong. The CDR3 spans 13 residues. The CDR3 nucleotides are TGTGCCAGCAGTTTCAGGGGGAAGGGCGAGCAGTACTTC. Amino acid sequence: CASSFRGKGEQYF.

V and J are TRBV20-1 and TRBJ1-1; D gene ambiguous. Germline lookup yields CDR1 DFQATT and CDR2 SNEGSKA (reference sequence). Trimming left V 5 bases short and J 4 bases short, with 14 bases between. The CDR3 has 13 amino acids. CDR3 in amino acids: CSAFPLAGTEAFF. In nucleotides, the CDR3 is TGCAGTGCTTTCCCCCTGGCCGGCACTGAAGCTTTCTTT.

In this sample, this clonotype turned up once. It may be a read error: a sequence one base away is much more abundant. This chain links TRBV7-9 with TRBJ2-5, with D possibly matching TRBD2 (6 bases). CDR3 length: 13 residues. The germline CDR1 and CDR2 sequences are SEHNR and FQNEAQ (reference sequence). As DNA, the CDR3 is TGTACCAGCAGCTTTCGGGGGCAAGAGACCCAGTACTTC. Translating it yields CTSSFRGQETQYF.

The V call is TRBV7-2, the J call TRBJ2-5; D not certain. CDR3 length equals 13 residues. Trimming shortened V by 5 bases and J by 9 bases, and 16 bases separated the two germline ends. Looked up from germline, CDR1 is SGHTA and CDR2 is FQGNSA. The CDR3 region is CASSLRWREAQYF. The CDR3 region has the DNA TGTGCCAGCAGCCTGCGGTGGCGCGAGGCCCAGTACTTC.

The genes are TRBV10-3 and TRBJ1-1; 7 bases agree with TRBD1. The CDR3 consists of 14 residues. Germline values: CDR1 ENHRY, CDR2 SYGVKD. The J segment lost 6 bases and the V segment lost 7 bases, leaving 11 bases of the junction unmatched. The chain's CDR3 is CAINSRDSRSEAFF. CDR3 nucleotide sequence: TGTGCCATCAACTCCCGGGACAGCAGGTCTGAAGCTTTCTTT.

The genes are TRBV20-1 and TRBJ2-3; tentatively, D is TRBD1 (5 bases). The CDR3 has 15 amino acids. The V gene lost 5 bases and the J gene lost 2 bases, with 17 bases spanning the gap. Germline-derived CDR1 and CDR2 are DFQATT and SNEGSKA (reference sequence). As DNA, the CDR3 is TGCAGTGCTCCCTCCGCCGACAGAAACACAGATACGCAGTATTTT. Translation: CSAPSADRNTDTQYF.